This is a list of T cell receptor beta chains from one sample in a study of identical twins. One entry per CDR3 protein results from TCRdb running MiXCR on the 5' RACE reads. The table lists nearly 900,000 distinct CDR3 sequences, about 12% of them singletons. Another study also made use of these data, one on yellow fever vaccine responses in identical twins.

Sequencing was done on a sample of PBMCs. These receptors were obtained from a woman in her late teens or twenties in good health. Both conserved end residues are part of each CDR3. Fields, in order: J gene, clone size, D gene, V gene, CDR3 DNA, CDR3 protein. D genes are given only for firm matches. Expanded clones get a size class; other rows say once, few or many, or leave the size out.

J: TRBJ2-6; size: few; D: .; V: TRBV9; DNA: TGTGCCAGCAGCGTAGGGTTGATAGGGGCCAACGTCCTGACTTTC; CDR3: CASSVGLIGANVLTF
J: TRBJ1-3; size: few; D: .; V: TRBV3-1; DNA: TGTGCCAGCAGTTCGCGACAGATCGGAAACACCATATATTTT; CDR3: CASSSRQIGNTIYF
J: TRBJ2-1; size: many; D: TRBD2; V: TRBV5-1; DNA: TGCGCCAGCAGCTTGGGGGCGGGAGGAGGAAACAATGAGCAGTTCTTC; CDR3: CASSLGAGGGNNEQFF
J: TRBJ2-3; size: .; D: .; V: TRBV3-1; DNA: TGTGCCAGCAGCCAGCAGGTTCGGGCTAGCACAGATACGCAGTATTTT; CDR3: CASSQQVRASTDTQYF
J: TRBJ1-1; size: few; D: .; V: TRBV6-1; DNA: TGTGCCAGCAGGCCAGGTCGTCGCACTGAAGCTTTCTTT; CDR3: CASRPGRRTEAFF
J: TRBJ2-7; size: .; D: .; V: TRBV9; DNA: TGTGCCAGCAGCGTAGATTCTAATCCCTCCTACGAGCAGTACTTC; CDR3: CASSVDSNPSYEQYF
J: TRBJ2-4; size: .; D: .; V: TRBV12-3/TRBV12-4; DNA: TGTGCCAGCAGTTTCCGTGGAGGGGGAACCAAAAACATTCAGTACTTC; CDR3: CASSFRGGGTKNIQYF
J: TRBJ2-1; size: few; D: TRBD2; V: TRBV12-3/TRBV12-4; DNA: TGTGCCAGCAGTTTACTAGCGGGACAATATGAGCAGTTCTTC; CDR3: CASSLLAGQYEQFF
J: TRBJ1-1; size: many; D: .; V: TRBV28; DNA: TGTGCCAGCAGTTTAGGCCTCAGGACTGAAGCTTTCTTT; CDR3: CASSLGLRTEAFF
J: TRBJ2-5; size: few; D: TRBD1; V: TRBV24-1; DNA: TGTGCCTCAGGACAGGGGAATCAGGAGACCCAGTACTTC; CDR3: CASGQGNQETQYF
J: TRBJ2-7; size: .; D: .; V: TRBV12-3/TRBV12-4; DNA: TGTGCCAGCAGCAGACTAGGGGGGGAGTACGAGCAGTACTTC; CDR3: CASSRLGGEYEQYF
J: TRBJ2-3; size: .; D: .; V: TRBV12-3/TRBV12-4; DNA: TGTGCCAGCAGTTTAGCGGGAGTTTTGTCAGTGGACACAGATACGCAGTATTTT; CDR3: CASSLAGVLSVDTDTQYF
J: TRBJ2-1; size: .; D: .; V: TRBV23-1; DNA: TGCGCCAGCAGTCGCGGCGGGAAATACCACCACAATGAGCAGTTCTTC; CDR3: CASSRGGKYHHNEQFF
J: TRBJ2-3; size: .; D: .; V: TRBV20-1; DNA: TGCAGTGTCCAGTCACCAACATTCCCAGATACGCAGTATTTT; CDR3: CSVQSPTFPDTQYF
J: TRBJ2-7; size: many; D: TRBD1; V: TRBV5-1; DNA: TGCGCCAGCAGTCGGGACAGGAACTTAGCCTACGAGCAGTACTTC; CDR3: CASSRDRNLAYEQYF